These 28 T cell receptor beta chains were all obtained from the same sample, sequenced in a study of naive and memory T cell subsets (dated by TCRdb to between 2016 and 2019). Library preparation was by UMI-ligation and nested PCR. Sequencing instrument: Illumina MiSeq. To cover both TRBC1 and TRBC2, the beta constant-region primer consisted of an equimolar mix of two oligonucleotides. The ligated cDNA went through four rounds of PCR with nested alpha and beta constant-region primers together with the SP2 primer. TCRdb reworked the public reads: Q25 trimming with fastp, MiXCR clone assembly, productive beta chains retained. Rows with a matching CDR3 protein are joined into one entry that keeps the most common DNA and genes. This sample gives some 31,000 distinct CDR3 sequences in total; less than 20% of them show up just once. Together, the top ten hold about 3.6% of the sample. The specimen was effector memory CD4+ T cells from blood. Explained via the paper, the cell subset or site label denotes: effector memory, CD45RA- CD27-. These receptors came from a human donor in good health.

The CDR3 loop is CASSNPGTLIPFF. The CDR3 coding sequence is TGTGCCAGCAGTAACCCCGGGACCCTCATACCGTTCTTC. The chain carries TRBV6-5 and TRBJ2-1; the D call may be TRBD1 or TRBD2 (5 bases each). The CDR3 spans 13 residues. Per germline, CDR1 MNHEY and CDR2 SVGAGI. V lost 5 bases and J 15 bases, leaving 20 bases between the germline ends.

Comments on this clonotype: A clone one base away is much larger, so this may be a read error. This chain connects TRBV6-2 or TRBV6-3 to TRBJ2-7; 7 bases are a match to TRBD1. CDR3 length: 12 residues. Germline V CDR1 and CDR2: MNHEY, SVGEGT. CDR3 nucleotide sequence: TGTACCAGCAGCATACAGGGGTTAGAGGAGTACTTC. Translation: CTSSIQGLEEYF.

V usage is TRBV7-6 and J usage is TRBJ2-5, with D uncertain. The CDR3 sequence is 12 residues long. The V gene lost 5 bases and the J gene lost 4 bases, with 8 bases spanning the gap. Germline V lookup: CDR1 SGHVS, CDR2 FNYEAQ. DNA of the CDR3: TGTGCCAGCAGCCTGGGCCCAGAGACCCAGTACTTC. Protein product: CASSLGPETQYF.

The V and J genes are TRBV6-1 and TRBJ2-3, with D possibly called TRBD1 or TRBD2 (6 bases each). The CDR3 runs 15 residues. Trimming took off 8 bases at V and 1 base at J, with 16 bases between the two ends. Germline V gives CDR1 MNHNS, CDR2 SASEGT. The CDR3 protein is CASLRGGKGTDTQYF. In DNA, the CDR3 is TGTGCCAGCCTCAGGGGCGGGAAAGGCACAGATACGCAGTATTTT.

This clonotype was seen repeatedly, ten times or more. Here the CDR3 DNA reads TGTGCCAGCAGTGCTCCACCTCGGGCGCAGTATTTT. Translated, it gives CASSAPPRAQYF. The chain employs TRBV12-3 or TRBV12-4 and TRBJ2-3, with no clear D. Between the trimmed V and J ends, which lost 5 bases and 10 bases, there was a span of 13 bases. The CDR3 is 12 amino acids.

This sequence joins TRBV20-1 and TRBJ2-3, with TRBD2 matching 11 bases. CDR3 length: 13 amino acids. V dropped 5 bases and J dropped 5; count of bases not matched to a gene: 3. Germline loops: CDR1 DFQATT, CDR2 SNEGSKA (reference sequence). The CDR3, as DNA: TGCAGTGCTCCCGGGACTAGCGGAGATACGCAGTATTTT. This gives the protein CSAPGTSGDTQYF.

J is TRBJ2-5 and V is TRBV6-6, with D possibly called TRBD1 or TRBD2 (5 bases each). With 6 bases removed from V and 2 bases from J, the gap between germline ends came to 16 bases. CDR3 length: 15 residues. CDR1 MNHNY and CDR2 SVGAGI come from the germline V gene (reference sequence). The CDR3 bases are TGTGCCAGCAGGGACCCGGGACGGTCACAAGAGACCCAGTACTTC. This gives the protein CASRDPGRSQETQYF.

This clonotype showed up many times. The V gene is TRBV20-1, the J gene TRBJ2-7; a possible D gene is TRBD2 (6 bases). CDR3 length: 11 amino acids. Germline V gene sequence: CDR1 DFQATT, CDR2 SNEGSKA (reference sequence). Trimming took off 6 bases at V and 7 bases at J, with 13 bases between the two ends. CDR3 loop: CSALLLAEQYF. The CDR3 DNA reads TGCAGTGCCCTGCTGCTAGCGGAGCAGTACTTC.

The chain joins TRBV30 to TRBJ2-3; TRBD1 matches at 9 bases. In germline, CDR1 is GTSNPN, CDR2 SVGIG (reference sequence). V shed 2 bases, J shed 4 bases, and the junction held 7 bases outside the gene matches. The CDR3 loop spans 15 amino acids. The CDR3, as DNA: TGTGCCTGGAGTCAAGGACAGGGGAGGGCAGATACGCAGTATTTT. Its translation is CAWSQGQGRADTQYF.

This clonotype came up a few times. The genes are TRBV6-1 and TRBJ1-4, with 7 bases aligning to TRBD1. From germline, CDR1 is MNHNS and CDR2 SASEGT. The CDR3 has 18 amino acids. V gave up 6 bases and J gave up 0 bases; unmatched junction bases: 13. The CDR3 sequence is CASSKNRDSATTNEKLFF. In DNA form, the CDR3 reads TGTGCCAGCAGCAAAAACCGGGACAGCGCGACAACTAATGAAAAACTGTTTTTT.

The J gene is TRBJ2-6, the V gene TRBV5-1, with D perhaps being TRBD1 or TRBD2 (5 bases each). Germline V gene sequence: CDR1 SGHRS, CDR2 YFSETQ. Trimming left V 6 bases short and J 0 bases short, with 7 bases between. The CDR3 extends over 14 amino acids. The CDR3 region has the DNA TGCGCCAGCAACGGGGCCTCTGGGGCCAACGTCCTGACTTTC. This sequence encodes CASNGASGANVLTF.

In its sample, this clonotype was seen many times. The V call is TRBV28, the J call TRBJ2-5; D is ambiguous. The CDR3 is 12 residues long. Germline assignment: CDR1 MDHEN and CDR2 SYDVKM. V lost 2 bases to trimming and J lost 3 bases, with 4 bases between them. The DNA of the CDR3 is TGTGCCAGCAGTTTACTTAAAGAGACCCAGTACTTC. Residues: CASSLLKETQYF.

This clonotype occurred many times. The DNA of the CDR3 is TGTGCCAGTAGTATGGGACTAGGAACAAGAGTGACCCAGTACTTC. Residues: CASSMGLGTRVTQYF. V and J are TRBV19 and TRBJ2-5, with TRBD2 matching 8 bases. The V and J ends lost 3 bases and 7 bases, in that order; junction bases with no gene match: 10. CDR3 length: 15 amino acids. Germline V gene sequence: CDR1 LNHDA, CDR2 SQIVND (reference sequence).

This clonotype was observed many times. This rearrangement joins TRBV25-1 to TRBJ2-7; tentative D call: TRBD1 (6 bases). The germline V and J ends were trimmed by 3 bases and 0 bases, with 18 bases remaining between them. CDR1 and CDR2 from the germline V gene are MGHDK and SYGVNS. The CDR3 has 17 residues. The CDR3 loop reads CASSETNWWDNSYEQYF. Here the CDR3 DNA reads TGTGCCAGCAGTGAGACTAATTGGTGGGACAACTCCTACGAGCAGTACTTC.

This clonotype was seen only a few times. The J gene is TRBJ2-7, the V gene TRBV6-5, with D possibly matching TRBD2 (5 bases). CDR3 length: 13 amino acids. The V gene's germline CDR1 is MNHEY and CDR2 SVGAGI. The ends were cut back, 8 bases at V and 5 bases at J, with 16 bases in the middle. The CDR3 region is CASGKRLGDEQYF. The CDR3, as DNA: TGTGCCAGCGGCAAGCGTCTCGGGGACGAGCAGTACTTC.

The rearrangement uses TRBV18 and TRBJ2-3; the D is unclear. Trimming removed 1 base at V and 0 bases at J, with 5 bases between. The CDR3 consists of 14 residues. The germline V gene encodes CDR1 KGHSH and CDR2 LQKENI. Here the CDR3 DNA reads TGTGCCAGCTCACCACGTAGAAGCACAGATACGCAGTATTTT. Its translation: CASSPRRSTDTQYF.

As concerns this clonotype: An end of the junction does not agree with germline; a read error may underlie this. The chain links TRBV6-1 to TRBJ2-1; D might be TRBD2 (6 bases). This CDR3 region has 14 residues. CDR1 is MNHNS and CDR2 is SASEGT in the germline V gene. CDR3 residues: CASNRASATGDLLF. CDR3 coding DNA: TGTGCCAGCAATCGGGCTAGCGCCACGGGGGATTTACTGTTC.

This rearrangement joins TRBV11-2 to TRBJ2-4, with TRBD2 matching over 9 bases. The CDR3 totals 16 residues. V was clipped by 1 base and J by 0 bases; unmatched bases: 1. Germline values: CDR1 SGHAT, CDR2 FQNNGV. CDR3 amino acids: CASSLGLAEAKNIQYF. Written as DNA, the CDR3 is TGTGCCAGCAGCTTAGGACTAGCGGAAGCCAAAAACATTCAGTACTTC.

This clonotype was detected a few times. The chain uses TRBV18 and TRBJ2-1, with D possibly being TRBD1 (5 bases). This CDR3 is 16 amino acids long. Looked up from germline, CDR1 is KGHSH and CDR2 is LQKENI. Between the trimmed V and J ends, which lost 1 base and 6 bases, there was a span of 16 bases. CDR3 sequence: CASSPLGRGSSNEQFF. DNA of the CDR3: TGTGCCAGCTCACCACTTGGAAGGGGTAGTAGCAATGAGCAGTTCTTC.

The chain is built from TRBV6-1 and TRBJ2-3; TRBD2 aligns across 10 bases. V was clipped by 7 bases and J by 2 bases; unmatched bases: 9. Germline CDR1 reads MNHNS; CDR2 reads SASEGT. The CDR3 is 16 amino acids. The CDR3 region has the DNA TGTGCCAGCACACGGACTAGCGGAGGATTCACAGATACGCAGTATTTT. Protein product: CASTRTSGGFTDTQYF.

V is TRBV30 and J is TRBJ2-7; D is ambiguous. CDR1 and CDR2 (germline): GTSNPN, SVGIG (reference sequence). The CDR3 covers 13 residues. The V and J ends lost 6 bases and 0 bases respectively, with 12 bases between them. The DNA of the CDR3 is TGTGCCTGCCATGGGGTTTACTCCTACGAGCAGTACTTC. Translating gives CACHGVYSYEQYF.

This clonotype was counted a few times. V and J are TRBV13 and TRBJ1-1; the match to TRBD1 covers 12 bases. CDR3 length: 16 amino acids. Germline assignment: CDR1 PRHDT and CDR2 FYEKMQ (reference sequence). Trimming took 5 bases from V and 1 from J; bases not matched to a gene: 5. In DNA, the CDR3 is TGTGCCAGCAGCCACCGGGACAGGGGGCGGAACACTGAAGCTTTCTTT. This gives the protein CASSHRDRGRNTEAFF.

This clonotype was seen more than once but under ten times. V and J are TRBV13 and TRBJ1-2, with TRBD1 matching over 9 bases. This CDR3 is 15 amino acids long. Unmatched junction bases numbered 7, after V lost 5 bases and J lost 3 bases. The germline CDR1 and CDR2 sequences are PRHDT and FYEKMQ (reference sequence). CDR3 protein: CASSLWDREDYGYTF. Here the CDR3 DNA reads TGTGCCAGCAGCCTCTGGGACAGGGAGGACTATGGCTACACCTTC. Filled out from reference TRBV13 and TRBJ1-2, the complete variable domain reads AAGVIQSPRHLIKEKRETATLKCYPIPRHDTVYWYQQGPGQDPQFLISFYEKMQSDKGSIPDRFSAQQFSDYHSELNMSSLELGDSALYFCASSLWDREDYGYTFGSGTRLTVV.

The chain is built from TRBV15 and TRBJ2-1, with D possibly being TRBD1 or TRBD2 (5 bases each). Germline loops: CDR1 LNHNV, CDR2 YYDKDF (reference sequence). Trimming left V 0 bases short and J 9 bases short, with 27 bases between. CDR3 size: 19 residues. CDR3 DNA sequence: TGTGCCACCAGCAGAGATCTAGGCGGGCTAAGGGGCAGGTTAAGTGAGCAGTTCTTC. Translated: CATSRDLGGLRGRLSEQFF.

The chain is built from TRBV18 and TRBJ2-6; D remains ambiguous. Trimming left V 3 bases short and J 1 base short, with 7 bases between. In germline, CDR1 is KGHSH, CDR2 LQKENI. This CDR3 comprises 15 residues. CDR3 in DNA: TGTGCCAGCTCACCGGAACGTTCTGGGGCCAACGTCCTGACTTTC. Its protein is CASSPERSGANVLTF.

The chain has TRBV12-5 and TRBJ2-7; D is uncertain. From germline, CDR1 is LGHNT and CDR2 FRNRAP. V was clipped by 0 bases and J by 6 bases, with 3 bases between them. The length of the CDR3 is 11 residues. The CDR3 region has the DNA TGTGCTAGTGGTTTGGTCTTCGAGCAGTACTTC. Translation gives CASGLVFEQYF.

This clonotype has ten or more counts. The rearrangement links TRBV2 to TRBJ2-3; no firm D call. V lost 7 bases, J lost 1 base, and 12 bases lay in between. The CDR3 runs to 14 residues. CDR1 is SNHLY, CDR2 FYNNEI, per germline. In nucleotides, the CDR3 is TGTGCCAGCACGTTCGTGGGCCGCACAGATACGCAGTATTTT. Its protein is CASTFVGRTDTQYF.

The chain links TRBV6-6 to TRBJ1-2; 10 bases align to TRBD1. The CDR3 spans 15 residues. Germline V CDR1 and CDR2: MNHNY, SVGAGI (reference sequence). J gave up 4 bases and V 6 bases, and 8 bases lay outside the gene matches. The CDR3 DNA follows: TGTGCCAGCAGGCTCGGGACAGGGGACCTCTATGGCTACACCTTC. Protein product: CASRLGTGDLYGYTF.